The clone carrying this T cell receptor beta chain came up once. The CDR3 is made up of 16 amino acids. Germline V CDR1 and CDR2: GTSNPN, SVGIG (reference sequence). V shed 1 base and J 4 bases; nucleotides not matched to a gene: 10. This specimen comes from a study of cytomegalovirus exposure and HLA in healthy donors. Study background: T cells numbering about 200 million yielded some 110 million unique TCR beta sequences in an earlier analysis.

It was with 60 Vbeta and 13 Jbeta primers that the PCR ran. Profiled with immunoSEQ multiplex PCR; TCRdb holds only in-frame clones, not every one. The profile shows over 150,000 clones, about 85% of them singletons. This sequence was found in a young man in good health and CMV-seropositive. The rearrangement joins TRBV30 to TRBJ2-3; 8 nucleotides line up with TRBD2. Material for sequencing was PBMCs. CDR3 protein: CAWSAVRAGEADTQYF. Written as DNA, the CDR3 is TGTGCCTGGAGTGCCGTCCGAGCGGGAGAGGCAGATACGCAGTATTTT.